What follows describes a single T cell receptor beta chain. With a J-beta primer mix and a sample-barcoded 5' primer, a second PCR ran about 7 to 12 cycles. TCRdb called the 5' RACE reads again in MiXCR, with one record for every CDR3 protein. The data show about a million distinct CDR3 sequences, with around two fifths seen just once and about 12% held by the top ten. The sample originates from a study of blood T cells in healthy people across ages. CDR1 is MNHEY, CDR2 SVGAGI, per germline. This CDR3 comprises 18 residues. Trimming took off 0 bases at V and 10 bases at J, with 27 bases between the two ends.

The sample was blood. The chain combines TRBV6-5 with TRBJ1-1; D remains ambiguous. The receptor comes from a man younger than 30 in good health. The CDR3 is CASSYSQLPTPDGKGAFF. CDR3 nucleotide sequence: TGTGCCAGCAGTTACTCCCAACTCCCAACCCCCGACGGAAAGGGAGCTTTCTTT.